One and the same sample provided the 8 T cell receptor beta chains below, sequenced in a study of early T cells in non-severe SARS-CoV-2 infection. TCRdb independently ran MiXCR on the 5' RACE reads; one entry per CDR3 protein. This sample has 100,000 to 150,000 distinct CDR3 sequences, with 15% found just once. Sequences were obtained from whole blood. The receptor source for this set is an adult who was a healthcare worker with PCR-confirmed SARS-CoV-2 infection or an uninfected control (not recorded which).

This sequence joins TRBV5-5 and TRBJ1-3; 9 bases line up with TRBD1. The CDR3 spans 16 residues. The germline CDR1 and CDR2 sequences are SGHKS and YYEKEE (reference sequence). V dropped 3 bases and J dropped 4; count of bases not matched to a gene: 8. The CDR3 sequence: CASSSGGQGSGNTIYF. Written as DNA, the CDR3 is TGTGCCAGCAGCTCTGGGGGACAGGGATCAGGAAACACCATATATTTT. The full variable domain, with the rest looked up from reference TRBV5-5 and TRBJ1-3, is DAGVTQSPTHLIKTRGQQVTLRCSPISGHKSVSWYQQVLGQGPQFIFQYYEKEERGRGNFPDRFSARQFPNYSSELNVNALLLGDSALYLCASSSGGQGSGNTIYFGEGSWLTVV.

This clonotype was seen at least ten times. The chain couples TRBV20-1 to TRBJ1-2; D is possibly TRBD1 (5 bases). Germline CDR1 DFQATT, CDR2 SNEGSKA (reference sequence). The CDR3 extends over 14 amino acids. Trimming took off 0 bases at V and 4 bases at J, with 12 bases between the two ends. CDR3: CSAREMGVSYGYTF. The CDR3 DNA sequence: TGCAGTGCTAGAGAAATGGGGGTTAGCTATGGCTACACCTTC.

This sequence joins TRBV7-8 and TRBJ1-4; 8 bases agree with TRBD1. The germline V gene encodes CDR1 SGHVS and CDR2 FQNEAQ. The CDR3 contains 16 residues. The trim removed 5 bases at V and 6 bases at J, leaving 11 bases unmatched. The CDR3 nucleotides are TGTGCCAGCAGCCCCCCTTTATGGACAGGGTATGAAAAACTGTTTTTT. Translation: CASSPPLWTGYEKLFF.

This sequence joins TRBV20-1 and TRBJ2-5; 14 positions agree with TRBD2. Trimming at V came to 3 bases and at J to 5 bases, leaving 2 bases not matched to a gene. The CDR3 runs 14 residues. CDR1 and CDR2 from the germline V gene are DFQATT and SNEGSKA (reference sequence). Here the CDR3 DNA reads TGCAGTGCTAGGGGACTAGCGGGGGTCGAGACCCAGTACTTC. Protein sequence: CSARGLAGVETQYF.

This clonotype was counted between two and nine times. The chain combines TRBV7-9 with TRBJ2-2, with 10 bases aligning to TRBD1. The V gene end was trimmed by 8 bases and the J gene end by 5 bases; junction bases not matched to a gene: 8. The CDR3 covers 15 residues. The germline CDR1 and CDR2 sequences are SEHNR and FQNEAQ (reference sequence). CDR3 bases: TGTGCCAGCGCCGGGACAGGGGCGTTAACCGGGGAGCTGTTTTTT. Protein sequence: CASAGTGALTGELFF.

V and J are TRBV19 and TRBJ1-5; possible D gene TRBD1, 6 bases. This CDR3 contains 14 residues. Trimming cost V 5 bases and J 7 bases, with 15 bases left between them. CDR1 is LNHDA, CDR2 SQIVND, per germline (reference sequence). DNA of the CDR3: TGTGCCAGTAGTTCGACAGGTAGAGGACAGCCCCAGCATTTT. It codes for CASSSTGRGQPQHF.

This chain connects TRBV7-8 to TRBJ1-1; D may be TRBD1 (6 bases). The CDR3 runs 18 residues. V was trimmed by 3 bases and J by 0 bases, leaving 20 bases between them. Germline CDR1 reads SGHVS; CDR2 reads FQNEAQ. The CDR3 DNA reads TGTGCCAGCAGCTTTAATGTCAGGGGCAGGATCATGAACACTGAAGCTTTCTTT. Residues: CASSFNVRGRIMNTEAFF.

This clonotype came up a few times. The genes are TRBV30 and TRBJ2-7; D unresolved. The CDR3 covers 11 residues. CDR1 and CDR2 from the germline V gene are GTSNPN and SVGIG (reference sequence). V was trimmed by 3 bases and J by 5 bases, leaving 8 bases between them. The CDR3 nucleotides read TGTGCCTGGAGCGCGACCCACGAGCAGTACTTC. Its translation: CAWSATHEQYF.